This T cell receptor beta chain emerged from a study of graft-versus-host responses after intestinal transplantation. At the level of the study: Anti-thymocyte globulin induction was given to all recipients, followed by tacrolimus and steroids for around 3 years.

Study-wide points: Graft-versus-host to host-versus-graft clonal ratios in allografts were high in patients with graft-donor T cell macrochimerism. Ileal or blood samples showed some GvH clones first, and such clones were also found in recipient marrow.

Looked up from germline, CDR1 is MNHEY and CDR2 is SMNVEV (reference sequence). This CDR3 is 13 amino acids long. Assay: immunoSEQ multiplex PCR; the TCRdb copy retains only in-frame clones and omits some. The profile covers 90,000 to 130,000 clones, with approximately 92% appearing a single time and roughly 0.23% taken by the ten largest. Points on this clone: Its antigen is undetermined. One junction end disagrees with the germline gene, perhaps due to a read error. Other DNA variants within this sample encode the same CDR3.

The input for sequencing was unstimulated CD4+ T cells sorted from spleen or lymph node cells, taken before transplant. V and J are TRBV27 and TRBJ2-7, with 7 bases lining up with TRBD2. This clonotype was obtained from a human donor who was the organ donor for an intestinal transplant. CDR3 in amino acids: CASSGLESYEQYF. The CDR3 DNA is TGTGCCAGCAGCGGACTAGAATCCTATGAGCAGTACTTC.